This TCR beta chain was sequenced in a study of metastatic and nonmetastatic thyroid tumors. About the study: Repertoires from blood and tumor or nodule tissue of malignant and benign thyroid patients were compared. General study findings and limits: A significant increase in TCR beta diversity was reportedly seen in malignant thyroid tumors relative to benign nodules, in blood and tumor.

Authors' processing steps: The study took CDR3 differences across clinicopathological groups and made a distant-metastasis classifier for papillary thyroid cancer from them. Using MiXCR, TCRdb reanalyzed the PCR reads. TCRdb's processing, not the study's, gives the V and J calls here. The data hold approximately 41,000 clones, with 28% observed a single time. This clone was counted once. What it binds is not known. All patients were treatment-naive before thyroid surgery. CDR3 length equals 16 residues. Trimming stripped 7 bases from V and 3 bases from J, with 22 bases between. CDR1 is SGHAT and CDR2 is FQNNGV in the germline V gene.

V and J are TRBV11-2 and TRBJ2-7, with D possibly being TRBD2 (7 bases). Sequenced: blood. The sequence was collected from a male donor with papillary thyroid cancer or a benign thyroid nodule (not recorded which). Some clones in this sample may be carry-over from other donors' samples. The CDR3 sequence: CASTQLGGGRIYEQYF. The CDR3 nucleotides read TGTGCCAGCACCCAATTAGGGGGGGGACGAATCTACGAGCAGTACTTC. The entire variable domain, with the rest obtained from reference TRBV11-2 and TRBJ2-7, is as follows: EAGVAQSPRYKIIEKRQSVAFWCNPISGHATLYWYQQILGQGPKLLIQFQNNGVVDDSQLPKDRFSAERLKGVDSTLKIQPAKLEDSAVYLCASTQLGGGRIYEQYFGPGTRLTVT.